This is a list of T cell receptor beta chains from one sample in a study of T-cell reconstitution after alpha-beta-depleted transplantation in children. TCRdb fed the PCR reads into MiXCR, producing one record per CDR3 protein. The table shows more than 85,000 distinct CDR3 sequences, with under 9% occurring only once. The source material was PBMCs, sampled before TCRalphabeta/CD19-depleted stem cell transplant. These receptors were collected from a boy aged 2 to 10 with acute lymphoblastic leukemia, due to receive a stem cell transplant. Both conserved end residues are part of each CDR3. Each record gives: J gene, D gene, clone size, V gene, CDR3 protein, CDR3 DNA. The D gene is left open where the match is weak. Clone size appears in some rows only: once, few, many, or a class for an expanded clone.

j_gene: TRBJ2-5; d_gene: TRBD2; abundance: many; v_gene: TRBV11-2; CDR3aa: CASSARLAGETQYF; CDR3nt: TGTGCCAGCAGCGCGCGACTAGCGGGGGAGACCCAGTACTTC
j_gene: TRBJ2-7; d_gene: -; abundance: few; v_gene: TRBV20-1; CDR3aa: CSADLRGHYEQYF; CDR3nt: TGCAGTGCCGATCTCCGGGGGCACTACGAGCAGTACTTC
j_gene: TRBJ1-1; d_gene: -; abundance: -; v_gene: TRBV20-1; CDR3aa: CSAPISGLNTEAFF; CDR3nt: TGCAGTGCTCCCATTTCAGGGTTGAACACTGAAGCTTTCTTT
j_gene: TRBJ2-5; d_gene: TRBD2; abundance: few; v_gene: TRBV6-1; CDR3aa: CASSRFGLAETQYF; CDR3nt: TGTGCCAGCAGTCGCTTCGGACTAGCGGAGACCCAGTACTTC
j_gene: TRBJ1-2; d_gene: TRBD1; abundance: -; v_gene: TRBV12-3/TRBV12-4; CDR3aa: CASTYGQGEPYGYTF; CDR3nt: TGTGCCAGCACCTACGGACAGGGCGAACCCTATGGCTACACCTTC
j_gene: TRBJ2-1; d_gene: TRBD2; abundance: few; v_gene: TRBV20-1; CDR3aa: CSGSTSGEPLYNEQFF; CDR3nt: TGCAGTGGCTCGACTAGCGGGGAACCTCTCTACAATGAGCAGTTCTTC
j_gene: TRBJ1-2; d_gene: TRBD1; abundance: -; v_gene: TRBV29-1; CDR3aa: CSVGPGQERGYTF; CDR3nt: TGCAGCGTTGGGCCGGGACAGGAGCGGGGCTACACCTTC
j_gene: TRBJ1-5; d_gene: TRBD1; abundance: many; v_gene: TRBV6-1; CDR3aa: CASSLMTGVQPQHF; CDR3nt: TGTGCCAGCAGTCTTATGACAGGGGTTCAGCCCCAGCATTTT
j_gene: TRBJ2-7; d_gene: -; abundance: many; v_gene: TRBV13; CDR3aa: CASSPVGRKGEQYF; CDR3nt: TGTGCCAGCAGCCCTGTGGGTCGGAAGGGCGAGCAGTACTTC
j_gene: TRBJ2-1; d_gene: TRBD1; abundance: many; v_gene: TRBV5-1; CDR3aa: CASSSNAGQGHNEQFF; CDR3nt: TGCGCCAGCAGCTCCAACGCAGGACAGGGCCACAATGAGCAGTTCTTC
j_gene: TRBJ2-7; d_gene: -; abundance: many; v_gene: TRBV5-1; CDR3aa: CASSLGAGYDEQYF; CDR3nt: TGCGCCAGCAGCTTGGGGGCAGGGTACGACGAGCAGTACTTC
j_gene: TRBJ1-5; d_gene: -; abundance: few; v_gene: TRBV20-1; CDR3aa: CSARPSTPNQPQHF; CDR3nt: TGCAGTGCTAGACCCTCGACCCCCAATCAGCCCCAGCATTTT
j_gene: TRBJ1-2; d_gene: -; abundance: -; v_gene: TRBV6-6; CDR3aa: CASSRNRDYGYTF; CDR3nt: TGTGCCAGCAGCCGTAACCGGGATTATGGCTACACCTTC
j_gene: TRBJ2-3; d_gene: -; abundance: many; v_gene: TRBV21-1; CDR3aa: CASNNPTVRSTDTQYF; CDR3nt: TGTGCCAGCAACAACCCGACAGTCCGTAGCACAGATACGCAGTATTTT
j_gene: TRBJ2-3; d_gene: -; abundance: many; v_gene: TRBV11-2; CDR3aa: CSSSLVGKNTQYF; CDR3nt: TGTTCCAGCAGCTTAGTTGGGAAGAATACGCAGTATTTT
j_gene: TRBJ2-4; d_gene: -; abundance: -; v_gene: TRBV5-1; CDR3aa: CASSFTSLDRAKNIQYF; CDR3nt: TGCGCCAGCAGCTTCACCTCTCTTGACAGGGCCAAAAACATTCAGTACTTC
j_gene: TRBJ2-3; d_gene: -; abundance: many; v_gene: TRBV7-9; CDR3aa: CASSLDLGDTQYF; CDR3nt: TGTGCCAGCAGCTTAGATTTGGGAGATACGCAGTATTTT
j_gene: TRBJ1-1; d_gene: TRBD1; abundance: many; v_gene: TRBV6-5; CDR3aa: CASSYWGQGDTEAFF; CDR3nt: TGTGCCAGCAGTTACTGGGGACAGGGAGACACTGAAGCTTTCTTT
j_gene: TRBJ2-3; d_gene: -; abundance: few; v_gene: TRBV24-1; CDR3aa: CATSDFEGLGTDTQYF; CDR3nt: TGTGCCACCAGTGATTTTGAGGGGCTTGGGACAGATACGCAGTATTTT
j_gene: TRBJ2-5; d_gene: -; abundance: -; v_gene: TRBV12-3/TRBV12-4; CDR3aa: CASSFGRTQETQYF; CDR3nt: TGTGCCAGCAGTTTTGGGCGGACCCAAGAGACCCAGTACTTC
j_gene: TRBJ1-1; d_gene: -; abundance: many; v_gene: TRBV20-1; CDR3aa: CSARVGHTEAFF; CDR3nt: TGCAGTGCTAGAGTTGGGCACACTGAAGCTTTCTTT
j_gene: TRBJ2-2; d_gene: -; abundance: -; v_gene: TRBV4-3; CDR3aa: CASSQDLWQGKNTGELFF; CDR3nt: TGCGCCAGCAGCCAAGATTTGTGGCAGGGGAAAAACACCGGGGAGCTGTTTTTT
j_gene: TRBJ2-2; d_gene: -; abundance: many; v_gene: TRBV13; CDR3aa: CASSPPQGGTGELFF; CDR3nt: TGTGCCAGCAGCCCCCCACAGGGTGGCACCGGGGAGCTGTTTTTT
j_gene: TRBJ2-7; d_gene: TRBD2; abundance: -; v_gene: TRBV5-1; CDR3aa: CASSRIEGTRSYEQYF; CDR3nt: TGCGCCAGCAGCCGGATAGAGGGGACTAGGTCCTACGAGCAGTACTTC
j_gene: TRBJ1-5; d_gene: -; abundance: many; v_gene: TRBV4-2; CDR3aa: CASSQGGGGSVVPQHF; CDR3nt: TGTGCCAGCAGCCAAGGCGGTGGGGGATCCGTTGTGCCCCAGCATTTT
j_gene: TRBJ2-1; d_gene: -; abundance: -; v_gene: TRBV20-1; CDR3aa: CSARETEYNEQFF; CDR3nt: TGCAGTGCTAGAGAAACTGAATACAATGAGCAGTTCTTC
j_gene: TRBJ2-1; d_gene: -; abundance: many; v_gene: TRBV29-1; CDR3aa: CSVFRGGSYNEQFF; CDR3nt: TGCAGCGTCTTCAGGGGAGGTTCCTACAATGAGCAGTTCTTC
j_gene: TRBJ2-1; d_gene: TRBD2; abundance: few; v_gene: TRBV10-3; CDR3aa: CAIRERGGKDEQFF; CDR3nt: TGTGCCATCAGGGAGCGGGGGGGCAAGGATGAGCAGTTCTTC
j_gene: TRBJ1-1; d_gene: TRBD1; abundance: -; v_gene: TRBV6-5; CDR3aa: CATGDSPTEAFF; CDR3nt: TGTGCCACCGGGGACAGTCCTACTGAAGCTTTCTTT
j_gene: TRBJ2-7; d_gene: -; abundance: -; v_gene: TRBV20-1; CDR3aa: CSASRDNEQYF; CDR3nt: TGCAGTGCTAGTAGGGACAACGAGCAGTACTTC